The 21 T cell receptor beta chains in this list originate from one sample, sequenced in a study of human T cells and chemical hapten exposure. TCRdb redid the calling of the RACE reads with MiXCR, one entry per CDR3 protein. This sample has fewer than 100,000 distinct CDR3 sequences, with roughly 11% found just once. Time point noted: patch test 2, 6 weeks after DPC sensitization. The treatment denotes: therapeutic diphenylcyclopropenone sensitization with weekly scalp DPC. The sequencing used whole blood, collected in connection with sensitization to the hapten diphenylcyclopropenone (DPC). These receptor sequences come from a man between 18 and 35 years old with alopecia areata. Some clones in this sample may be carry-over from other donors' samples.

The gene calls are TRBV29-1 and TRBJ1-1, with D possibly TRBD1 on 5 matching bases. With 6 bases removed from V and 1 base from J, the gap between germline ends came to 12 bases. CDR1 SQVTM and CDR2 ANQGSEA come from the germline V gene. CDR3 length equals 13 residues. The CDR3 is CSVRDARNTEAFF. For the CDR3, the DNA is TGCAGCGTCCGGGACGCCCGGAACACTGAAGCTTTCTTT.

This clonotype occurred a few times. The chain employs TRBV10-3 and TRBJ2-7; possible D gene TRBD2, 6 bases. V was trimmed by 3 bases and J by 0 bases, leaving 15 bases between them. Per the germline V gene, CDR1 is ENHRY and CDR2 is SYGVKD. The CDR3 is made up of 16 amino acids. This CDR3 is CAISDAGHGSSYEQYF. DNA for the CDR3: TGTGCCATCAGTGACGCGGGGCATGGAAGCTCCTACGAGCAGTACTTC.

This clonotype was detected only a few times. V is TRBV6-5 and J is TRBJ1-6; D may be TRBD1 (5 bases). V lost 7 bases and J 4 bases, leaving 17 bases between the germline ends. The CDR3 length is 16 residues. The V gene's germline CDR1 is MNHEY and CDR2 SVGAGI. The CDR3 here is CASTNNRQLYNSPLHF. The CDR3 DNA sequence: TGTGCCAGCACTAATAACCGACAGTTATATAATTCACCCCTCCACTTT.

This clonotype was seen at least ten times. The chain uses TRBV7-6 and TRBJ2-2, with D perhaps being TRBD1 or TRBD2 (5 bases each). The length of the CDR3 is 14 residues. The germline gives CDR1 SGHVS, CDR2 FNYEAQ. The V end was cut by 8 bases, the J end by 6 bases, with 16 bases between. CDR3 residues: CASASTGLSGELFF. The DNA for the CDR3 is TGTGCCAGCGCCTCGACGGGGCTCTCCGGGGAGCTGTTTTTT.

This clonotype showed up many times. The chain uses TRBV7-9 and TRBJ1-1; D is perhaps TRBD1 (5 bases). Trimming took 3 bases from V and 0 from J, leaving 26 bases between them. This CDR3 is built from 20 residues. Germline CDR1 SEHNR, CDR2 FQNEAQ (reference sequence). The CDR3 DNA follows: TGTGCCAGCAGCTTCCCGAAGATTCAGGGCGCAACCAGCATGAACACTGAAGCTTTCTTT. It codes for CASSFPKIQGATSMNTEAFF.

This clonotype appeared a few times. CDR3 sequence (DNA): TGTGCCAGCAGAGGGGGAGAGACCCAGTACTTC. Its protein is CASRGGETQYF. J is TRBJ2-5 and V is TRBV7-9, with a weak D call TRBD1 (6 bases). The germline V gene encodes CDR1 SEHNR and CDR2 FQNEAQ (reference sequence). V lost 6 bases and J lost 4, with 6 bases in between. This CDR3 region has 11 residues.

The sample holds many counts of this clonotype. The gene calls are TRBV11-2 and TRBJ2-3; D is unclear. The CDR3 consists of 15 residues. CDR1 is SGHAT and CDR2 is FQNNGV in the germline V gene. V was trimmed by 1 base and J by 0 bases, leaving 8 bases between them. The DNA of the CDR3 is TGTGCCAGCAGCTTAGTCGCAGGTAGCACAGATACGCAGTATTTT. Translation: CASSLVAGSTDTQYF.

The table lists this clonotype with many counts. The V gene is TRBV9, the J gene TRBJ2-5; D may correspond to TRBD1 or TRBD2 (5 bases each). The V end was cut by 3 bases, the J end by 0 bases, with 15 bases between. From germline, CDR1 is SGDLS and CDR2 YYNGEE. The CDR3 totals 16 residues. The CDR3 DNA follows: TGTGCCAGCAGCGCAGGTAGGGACGGCCACCAAGAGACCCAGTACTTC. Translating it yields CASSAGRDGHQETQYF.

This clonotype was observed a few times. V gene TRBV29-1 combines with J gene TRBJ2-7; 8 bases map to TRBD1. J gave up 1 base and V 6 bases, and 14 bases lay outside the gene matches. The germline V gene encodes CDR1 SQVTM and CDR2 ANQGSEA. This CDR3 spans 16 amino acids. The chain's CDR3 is CSVKTYGQGDSYEQYF. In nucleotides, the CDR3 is TGCAGCGTGAAGACGTATGGACAGGGTGATTCCTACGAGCAGTACTTC.

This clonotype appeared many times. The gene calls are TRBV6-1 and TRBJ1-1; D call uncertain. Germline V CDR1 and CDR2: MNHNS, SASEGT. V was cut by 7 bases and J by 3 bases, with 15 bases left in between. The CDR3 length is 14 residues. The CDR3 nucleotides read TGTGCCAGCATTATGGGGTTTGGGGACACTGAAGCTTTCTTT. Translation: CASIMGFGDTEAFF.

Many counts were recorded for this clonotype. CDR3 sequence reads: CASSQDPGQGGDTQYF. The CDR3 nucleotides read TGCGCCAGCAGCCAAGATCCAGGACAGGGAGGAGATACGCAGTATTTT. The J gene is TRBJ2-3, the V gene TRBV4-1; TRBD1 agrees at 8 bases. V lost 0 bases to trimming and J lost 5 bases; unmatched junction nucleotides: 7. CDR3 length: 16 residues. Germline CDR1 reads MGHRA; CDR2 reads YSYEKL.

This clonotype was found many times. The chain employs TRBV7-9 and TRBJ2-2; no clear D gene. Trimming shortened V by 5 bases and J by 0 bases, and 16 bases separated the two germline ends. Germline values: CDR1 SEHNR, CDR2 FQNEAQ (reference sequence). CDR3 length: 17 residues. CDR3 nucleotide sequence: TGTGCCAGCAGCCCGAAGGCATCAGCCTCGAACACCGGGGAGCTGTTTTTT. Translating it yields CASSPKASASNTGELFF.

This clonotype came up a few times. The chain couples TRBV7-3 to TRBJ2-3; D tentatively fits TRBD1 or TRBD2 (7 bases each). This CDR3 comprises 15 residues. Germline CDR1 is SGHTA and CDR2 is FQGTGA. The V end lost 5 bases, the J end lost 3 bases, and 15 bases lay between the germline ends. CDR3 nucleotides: TGTGCCAGCAGCCCCAGACAGGGAGGGACAGATACGCAGTATTTT. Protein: CASSPRQGGTDTQYF.

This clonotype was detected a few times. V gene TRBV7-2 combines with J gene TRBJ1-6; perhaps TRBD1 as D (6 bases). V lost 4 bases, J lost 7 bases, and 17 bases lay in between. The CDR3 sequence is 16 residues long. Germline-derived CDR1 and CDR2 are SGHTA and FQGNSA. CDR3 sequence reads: CASSSGQGWGNSPLHF. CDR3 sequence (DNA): TGTGCCAGCAGCTCCGGCCAGGGGTGGGGGAATTCACCCCTCCACTTT.

CDR3 in amino acids: CASSLRGTNSYNEQFF. The CDR3 DNA is TGCGCCAGCAGCTTGAGAGGGACGAACTCCTACAATGAGCAGTTCTTC. This chain connects TRBV5-1 to TRBJ2-1; D tentatively fits TRBD1 or TRBD2 (5 bases each). The V and J ends lost 1 base and 0 bases respectively, with 11 bases between them. From germline, CDR1 is SGHRS and CDR2 YFSETQ. There are 16 residues in the CDR3.

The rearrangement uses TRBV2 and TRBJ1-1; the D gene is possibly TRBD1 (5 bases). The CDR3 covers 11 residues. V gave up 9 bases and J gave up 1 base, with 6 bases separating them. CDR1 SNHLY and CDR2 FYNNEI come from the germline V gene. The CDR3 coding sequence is TGTGCCAGTGGACAGAACACTGAAGCTTTCTTT. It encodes CASGQNTEAFF.

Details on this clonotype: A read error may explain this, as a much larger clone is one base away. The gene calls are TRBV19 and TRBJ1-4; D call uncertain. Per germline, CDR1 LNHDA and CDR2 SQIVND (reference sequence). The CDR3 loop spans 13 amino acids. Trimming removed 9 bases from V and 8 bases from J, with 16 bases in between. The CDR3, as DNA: TGTGCCAGCTTTGGGGTCCAGAGAGAAAAACTGTTTTTT. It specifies CASFGVQREKLFF.

The CDR3, as DNA: TGTGCCAGCAGCCCTCCACGACTTCATACGCAGTATTTT. It codes for CASSPPRLHTQYF. J is TRBJ2-3 and V is TRBV28; unclear D gene. The CDR3 sequence is 13 residues long. The V and J ends lost 6 bases and 7 bases respectively, with 14 bases between them. Per the germline V gene, CDR1 is MDHEN and CDR2 is SYDVKM.

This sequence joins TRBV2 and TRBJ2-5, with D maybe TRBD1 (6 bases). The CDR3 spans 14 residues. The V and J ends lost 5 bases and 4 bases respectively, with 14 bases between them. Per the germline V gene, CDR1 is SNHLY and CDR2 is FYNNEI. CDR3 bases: TGTGCCAGCAGTCCACAGGGTATTGGAGAGACCCAGTACTTC. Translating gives CASSPQGIGETQYF.

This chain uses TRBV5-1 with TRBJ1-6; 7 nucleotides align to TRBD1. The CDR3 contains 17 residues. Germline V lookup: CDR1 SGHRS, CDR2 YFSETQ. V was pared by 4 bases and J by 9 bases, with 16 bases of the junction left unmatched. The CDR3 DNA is TGCGCCAGCAGCGTATCTCCTCTCCGGGACAGAGGTTCACCCCTCCACTTT. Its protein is CASSVSPLRDRGSPLHF.

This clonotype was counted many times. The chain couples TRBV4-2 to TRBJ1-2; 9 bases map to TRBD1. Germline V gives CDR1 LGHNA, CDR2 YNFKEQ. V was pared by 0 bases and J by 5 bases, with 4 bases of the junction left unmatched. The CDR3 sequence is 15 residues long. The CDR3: CASSQDWTGEYGYTF. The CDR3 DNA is TGTGCCAGCAGCCAAGATTGGACAGGGGAGTATGGCTACACCTTC.